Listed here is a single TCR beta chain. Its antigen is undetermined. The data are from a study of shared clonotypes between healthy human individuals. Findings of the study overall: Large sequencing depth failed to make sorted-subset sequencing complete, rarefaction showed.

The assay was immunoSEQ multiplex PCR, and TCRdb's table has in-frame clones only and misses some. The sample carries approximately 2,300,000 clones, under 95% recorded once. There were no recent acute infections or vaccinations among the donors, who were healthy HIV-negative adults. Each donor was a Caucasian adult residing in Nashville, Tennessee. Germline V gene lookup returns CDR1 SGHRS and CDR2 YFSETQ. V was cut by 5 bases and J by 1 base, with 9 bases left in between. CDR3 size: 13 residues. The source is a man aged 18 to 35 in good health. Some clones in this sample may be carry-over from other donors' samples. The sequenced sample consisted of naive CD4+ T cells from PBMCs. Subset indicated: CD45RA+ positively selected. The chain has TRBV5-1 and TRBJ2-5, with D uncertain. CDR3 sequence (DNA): TGCGCCAGCAGGGACGGAATCCAAGAGACCCAGTACTTC. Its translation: CASRDGIQETQYF.